This TCR beta chain appears in the sequencing data of a study of vaccination effects on CD4 cells after COVID-19. Study in general: Each participant received a vaccine that was either BNT162b2 or mRNA-1273, given as two doses.

Measured with immunoSEQ multiplex PCR; TCRdb has only the in-frame clones, and not every one. The table shows more than 25,000 clones, with roughly two thirds occurring only once. Findings and limits, study-wide: Few convalescent patients and no early post-infection timepoints were included in the study. Clones arising from infection and from vaccination showed marked clonal contraction late after vaccination.

Pools of viral peptides were used by the ViraFEST assay to expand antigen-specific CD4+ T cells ahead of sequencing. The authors isolated CD4+ T cells after roughly 10 days of culture. Nucleocapsid antibody tests were negative, and the vaccine recipients had no prior SARS-CoV-2 infection. This clone was seen more than once but under ten times. Its matching antigen is unknown. Germline V CDR1 and CDR2: SGHRS, YFSETQ. Trimming took 6 bases from V and 7 from J; bases not matched to a gene: 7. The CDR3 totals 14 residues. This sequence joins TRBV5-1 and TRBJ1-6, with TRBD1 identical over 7 bases. The sequencing here drew on CD4+ T cells from PBMCs cultured with HCoV-229E spike peptides, taken before COVID-19 vaccination. The sequence came from a human donor who received a COVID-19 vaccine. The CDR3 bases are TGCGCCAGCAATTCCGGGACAGACAATTCACCCCTCCACTTT. Amino acid sequence: CASNSGTDNSPLHF.